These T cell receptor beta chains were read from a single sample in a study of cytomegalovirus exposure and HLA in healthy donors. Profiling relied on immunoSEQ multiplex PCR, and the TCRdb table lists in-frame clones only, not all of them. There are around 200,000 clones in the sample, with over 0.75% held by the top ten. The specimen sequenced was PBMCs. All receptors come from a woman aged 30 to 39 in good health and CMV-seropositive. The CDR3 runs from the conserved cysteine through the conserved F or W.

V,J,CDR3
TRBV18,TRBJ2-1,CASSSTPRTGANEQFF
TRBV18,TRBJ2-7,CASSPGLAVTYEQYF
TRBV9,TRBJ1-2,CASSVERGDYGYTF
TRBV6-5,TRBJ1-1,CASSWREDTEAFF
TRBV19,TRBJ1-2,CASRTRGPLNYGYTF
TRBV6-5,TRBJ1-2,CASSYYRGANYGYTF
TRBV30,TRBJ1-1,CAWSVKIGSPMNTEAFF
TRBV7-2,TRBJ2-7,CASSSRQYYEQYF
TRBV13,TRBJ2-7,CASSLRSVKNEQYF
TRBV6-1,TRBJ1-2,CAGLGDRSYGYTF
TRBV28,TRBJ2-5,CASSSQETQYF
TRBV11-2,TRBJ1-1,CASSLEMGTGAFF
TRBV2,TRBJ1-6,CASSERQFSSYNSPLHF
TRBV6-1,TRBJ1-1,CASRATIGVEAFF
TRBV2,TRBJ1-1,CASNTPTGDTEAFF
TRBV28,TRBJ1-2,CASRTFGQNDYGYTF
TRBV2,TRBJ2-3,CASSVLAWADTQYF
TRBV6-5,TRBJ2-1,CASSWGLAGVSGWFF
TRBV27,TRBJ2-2,CASSFMRGNTGELFF
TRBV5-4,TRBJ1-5,CASSLGGDGQPQHF
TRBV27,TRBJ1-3,CASRQGSGNTIYF
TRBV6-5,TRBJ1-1,CASSRHGTDNTEAFF
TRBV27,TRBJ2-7,CASSSGTGGYEQYF
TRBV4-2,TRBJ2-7,CASSAPGQGAYEQYF
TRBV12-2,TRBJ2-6,CASRPAPGTGASGANVLTF
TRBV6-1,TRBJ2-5,CASRETGGLWGSQYF
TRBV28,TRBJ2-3,CASRISSGLLYTDTQYF
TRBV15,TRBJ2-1,CATSKGTDSTDEQFF
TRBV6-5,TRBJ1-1,CASSYPGTGNTEAFF